One sample yielded the 26 T cell receptor beta chains listed below, sequenced in a study of identical twins. In TCRdb, the 5' RACE reads were re-called with MiXCR into one record per CDR3 protein. The sample contains 450,000 or so distinct CDR3 sequences, approximately 24% of which appear only once. This same sample was also part of a study on T cells expressing NK-cell markers.

The sample was CD4+ T cells sorted from blood. The origin of the receptors is a woman aged 18-35 years in good health.

J is TRBJ2-2 and V is TRBV10-2, with D uncertain. The V end was cut by 3 bases, the J end by 4 bases, with 9 bases between. Germline V gives CDR1 WSHSY, CDR2 SAAADI. CDR3 length: 14 residues. The CDR3 reads CASSDGRITGELFF. CDR3 coding DNA: TGCGCCAGCAGTGATGGCAGGATCACCGGGGAGCTGTTTTTT.

The J gene is TRBJ2-7, the V gene TRBV5-1, with 7 bases lining up with TRBD2. Germline V gene lookup returns CDR1 SGHRS and CDR2 YFSETQ. CDR3 length equals 19 residues. Losses at the gene ends were 4 bases for V and 5 bases for J; bases not matched to a gene: 24. The CDR3, as DNA: TGCGCCAGCAGCGCGGTGAAGGTGGAGGGAGGGCCTGGGGGAAACGAGCAGTACTTC. The encoded protein is CASSAVKVEGGPGGNEQYF.

The table lists this clonotype with a few counts. This rearrangement joins TRBV3-1 to TRBJ1-1; 9 bases fit TRBD1. The CDR3 loop spans 15 amino acids. The germline V gene encodes CDR1 LGHDT and CDR2 YNNKEL (reference sequence). V gave up 6 bases and J gave up 2 bases; unmatched junction bases: 7. Written as DNA, the CDR3 is TGTGCCAGCAGAAAACAGGGGGCCGGTAACACTGAAGCTTTCTTT. Amino acids: CASRKQGAGNTEAFF. Complete variable domain (other parts from reference TRBV3-1 and TRBJ1-1): DTAVSQTPKYLVTQMGNDKSIKCEQNLGHDTMYWYKQDSKKFLKIMFSYNNKELIINETVPNRFSPKSPDKAHLNLHINSLELGDSAVYFCASRKQGAGNTEAFFGQGTRLTVV.

This clonotype was picked up a small number of times. The CDR3 DNA follows: TGTGCCAGCAGCGTAGCCCCAAACAGCGATGAGCAGTTCTTC. Translated: CASSVAPNSDEQFF. The rearrangement uses TRBV9 and TRBJ2-1; D remains ambiguous. The V gene's germline CDR1 is SGDLS and CDR2 YYNGEE. Trimming left V 0 bases short and J 8 bases short, with 12 bases between. The CDR3 consists of 14 residues. Full variable domain (missing parts from reference TRBV9 and TRBJ2-1): DSGVTQTPKHLITATGQRVTLRCSPRSGDLSVYWYQQSLDQGLQFLIQYYNGEERAKGNILERFSAQQFPDLHSELNLSSLELGDSALYFCASSVAPNSDEQFFGPGTRLTVL.

The chain carries TRBV6-1 and TRBJ2-1; 9 nucleotides align to TRBD2. Losses at the gene ends were 5 bases for V and 6 bases for J; bases not matched to a gene: 5. The germline V gene encodes CDR1 MNHNS and CDR2 SASEGT. The CDR3 spans 14 residues. CDR3: CASSRSGRRNEQFF. Here the CDR3 DNA reads TGTGCCAGCAGTCGTAGCGGGAGACGCAATGAGCAGTTCTTC.

This clonotype was observed a few times. The chain uses TRBV20-1 and TRBJ2-1; maybe TRBD1 (6 bases). Per the germline V gene, CDR1 is DFQATT and CDR2 is SNEGSKA (reference sequence). Deletions cut 0 bases from V and 7 bases from J, with 10 bases between. The CDR3 is made up of 13 amino acids. The CDR3 is CSARDGTSNEQFF. CDR3 coding DNA: TGCAGTGCTAGAGATGGGACAAGTAATGAGCAGTTCTTC.

This sequence joins TRBV27 and TRBJ2-1, with 8 bases lining up with TRBD2. The CDR3 is 20 residues long. The trim removed 3 bases at V and 3 bases at J, leaving 19 bases unmatched. The germline V gene encodes CDR1 MNHEY and CDR2 SMNVEV (reference sequence). In nucleotides, the CDR3 is TGTGCCAGCAGTTTGATCCGGGAGGCCCAGCGGGGGCGGATCTACAATGAGCAGTTCTTC. As protein: CASSLIREAQRGRIYNEQFF.

There are a few counts of this clonotype. The chain joins TRBV9 to TRBJ2-7, with 10 bases aligning to TRBD1. The trim removed 4 bases at V and 2 bases at J, leaving 9 bases unmatched. Germline-derived CDR1 and CDR2 are SGDLS and YYNGEE. This CDR3 has 16 amino acids. The DNA of the CDR3 is TGTGCCAGCAGCCCAAGTAGGGACAGGGGTACCTACGAGCAGTACTTC. It codes for CASSPSRDRGTYEQYF.

J is TRBJ1-5 and V is TRBV7-2; D uncertain. The germline V and J ends were trimmed by 0 bases and 7 bases, with 13 bases remaining between them. This CDR3 region has 15 residues. Germline values: CDR1 SGHTA, CDR2 FQGNSA. In DNA form, the CDR3 reads TGTGCCAGCAGCTTAGCGGTGGAGGTGAACCAGCCCCAGCATTTT. Protein sequence: CASSLAVEVNQPQHF.

This clonotype has ten or more counts. The germline gene is not matched at one end of the junction; a read error may be the cause. The genes are TRBV12-3 or TRBV12-4 and TRBJ2-3; D remains ambiguous. CDR3 length: 13 amino acids. The CDR3 sequence: CASSLASTDTQYF. The DNA of the CDR3 is TGTGCCAGCAGCTTAGCTAGCACAGATACGCAGTATTTT.

The gene calls are TRBV4-2 and TRBJ1-1; 8 nucleotides match TRBD1. The J segment lost 4 bases and the V segment lost 2 bases, leaving 3 bases of the junction unmatched. The CDR3 sequence is 14 residues long. Germline CDR1 LGHNA, CDR2 YNFKEQ. For the CDR3, the DNA is TGTGCCAGCAGCCAACCCACAGGGGGCACTGAAGCTTTCTTT. It codes for CASSQPTGGTEAFF.

The chain employs TRBV7-2 and TRBJ2-7; possible D gene TRBD2, 5 bases. Per the germline V gene, CDR1 is SGHTA and CDR2 is FQGNSA. V lost 5 bases, J lost 6 bases, and 17 bases lay in between. The CDR3 is made up of 14 amino acids. The CDR3 loop reads CASSPRTIRGEQYF. In nucleotides, the CDR3 is TGTGCCAGCAGCCCAAGGACCATCCGGGGCGAGCAGTACTTC.

The chain recombines TRBV20-1 with TRBJ2-2, with 7 positions matching TRBD2. The CDR3 totals 15 residues. V shed 1 base and J 0 bases; nucleotides not matched to a gene: 2. Germline values: CDR1 DFQATT, CDR2 SNEGSKA (reference sequence). The CDR3 DNA reads TGCAGTGCTAGAGCTAGCGGACCGAACACCGGGGAGCTGTTTTTT. Its translation is CSARASGPNTGELFF.

J is TRBJ2-3 and V is TRBV12-3 or TRBV12-4; a weak D match, TRBD2 (5 bases). V lost 7 bases and J lost 1, with 15 bases in between. The CDR3 has 15 amino acids. This CDR3 reads CASKAGGSRTDTQYF. The DNA of the CDR3 is TGTGCCAGCAAGGCGGGCGGATCTCGCACAGATACGCAGTATTTT.

This clonotype was observed once. The V call is TRBV11-2, the J call TRBJ2-1, with a weak D call TRBD1 (6 bases). The CDR3 totals 15 residues. CDR1 is SGHAT and CDR2 is FQNNGV in the germline V gene. The V end was cut by 5 bases, the J end by 12 bases, with 23 bases between. In DNA, the CDR3 is TGTGCCAGCAGCCCAATCGCCCTCGGGCAGGGGAGGCAGTTCTTC. Translation gives CASSPIALGQGRQFF. The whole variable domain, filled in from reference TRBV11-2 and TRBJ2-1, reads EAGVAQSPRYKIIEKRQSVAFWCNPISGHATLYWYQQILGQGPKLLIQFQNNGVVDDSQLPKDRFSAERLKGVDSTLKIQPAKLEDSAVYLCASSPIALGQGRQFFGPGTRLTVL.

This clonotype has only a few counts. This chain connects TRBV6-2 or TRBV6-3 to TRBJ1-5; D might be TRBD1 (5 bases). This CDR3 is built from 14 residues. The V gene's germline CDR1 is MNHEY and CDR2 SVGEGT. Trimming pared 4 bases from V and 6 bases from J, leaving 13 bases between. CDR3 residues: CASSLTGAGQPQHF. DNA for the CDR3: TGTGCCAGCAGTTTAACAGGAGCGGGTCAGCCCCAGCATTTT.

The genes are TRBV7-9 and TRBJ2-7, with no clear D. V shed 3 bases and J shed 6 bases, with 6 bases lying between them. CDR3 length: 11 residues. The germline CDR1 and CDR2 sequences are SEHNR and FQNEAQ (reference sequence). The CDR3 is CASSFHIEQYF. The CDR3 region has the DNA TGTGCCAGCAGCTTTCACATCGAGCAGTACTTC.

Turning to this clonotype: The junction and the germline gene differ at one end; a read error may be behind it. The chain recombines TRBV7-9 with TRBJ2-7; tentative D call: TRBD2 (5 bases). Per germline, CDR1 SEHNR and CDR2 FQNEAQ (reference sequence). The CDR3 loop spans 12 amino acids. The DNA for the CDR3 is TGTGCCAGCAGCTGGACTCCTTACGGGCAGTACTTC. It yields the protein CASSWTPYGQYF.

The chain has TRBV6-5 and TRBJ2-5, with D possibly TRBD2 on 6 matching bases. Trimming removed 5 bases at V and 2 bases at J, with 6 bases between. Germline CDR1 and CDR2: MNHEY and SVGAGI. The CDR3 is 12 amino acids. CDR3: CASSGGQETQYF. The CDR3 DNA is TGTGCCAGCAGTGGGGGGCAAGAGACCCAGTACTTC.

This clonotype came up a few times. This rearrangement joins TRBV18 to TRBJ1-1, with D possibly being TRBD1 (6 bases). Germline CDR1 KGHSH, CDR2 LQKENI. CDR3 length equals 14 residues. Deletions cut 5 bases from V and 6 bases from J, with 16 bases between. The CDR3 spells CASSTQQGRAEAFF. The CDR3 DNA follows: TGTGCCAGCTCAACCCAACAGGGAAGGGCTGAAGCTTTCTTT.

This clonotype was counted between two and nine times. The chain links TRBV7-9 to TRBJ2-3, with 7 bases aligning to TRBD2. The CDR3 loop spans 16 amino acids. The V gene end was trimmed by 3 bases and the J gene end by 0 bases; junction bases not matched to a gene: 6. Germline values: CDR1 SEHNR, CDR2 FQNEAQ (reference sequence). The CDR3: CASSFSGTTSTDTQYF. In nucleotides, the CDR3 is TGTGCCAGCAGCTTTTCCGGGACTACTAGCACAGATACGCAGTATTTT.

The chain uses TRBV9 and TRBJ2-3, with unresolved D. CDR1 SGDLS and CDR2 YYNGEE come from the germline V gene. The CDR3 length is 14 residues. V was clipped by 3 bases and J by 0 bases, with 8 bases between them. The CDR3 spells CASSADASTDTQYF. CDR3 in DNA: TGTGCCAGCAGCGCGGACGCTAGCACAGATACGCAGTATTTT.

The sample holds many counts of this clonotype. The chain is built from TRBV12-3 or TRBV12-4 and TRBJ1-5; D is uncertain. The CDR3 spans 15 residues. Trimming removed 4 bases at V and 4 bases at J, with 14 bases between. The CDR3 protein is CASSSTRAVNQPQHF. CDR3 bases: TGTGCCAGCAGTTCGACGAGGGCCGTTAATCAGCCCCAGCATTTT.

In this sample, this clonotype turned up a few times. The chain recombines TRBV11-2 with TRBJ1-4; D call uncertain. The CDR3 runs to 12 residues. Germline values: CDR1 SGHAT, CDR2 FQNNGV. Trimming pared 10 bases from V and 8 bases from J, leaving 14 bases between. The CDR3 coding sequence is TGTGCCACCAGGAGCCGCGGGGAAAAACTGTTTTTT. Residues: CATRSRGEKLFF.

In this sample, this clonotype turned up a few times. V usage is TRBV10-3 and J usage is TRBJ2-1; maybe TRBD2 (6 bases). Trimming removed 6 bases at V and 3 bases at J, with 15 bases between. Germline V gene sequence: CDR1 ENHRY, CDR2 SYGVKD. The CDR3 totals 15 residues. CDR3 in amino acids: CAIRGTHIFYNEQFF. The CDR3 bases are TGTGCCATCAGAGGGACTCATATTTTCTACAATGAGCAGTTCTTC.

V gene TRBV20-1 combines with J gene TRBJ2-1; the match to TRBD1 covers 8 bases. J gave up 3 bases and V 6 bases, and 16 bases lay outside the gene matches. The CDR3 is made up of 17 amino acids. Germline V lookup: CDR1 DFQATT, CDR2 SNEGSKA (reference sequence). CDR3 in amino acids: CSAKDPGGAGNYNEQFF. The CDR3 region has the DNA TGCAGTGCCAAGGACCCAGGGGGCGCAGGGAACTACAATGAGCAGTTCTTC.